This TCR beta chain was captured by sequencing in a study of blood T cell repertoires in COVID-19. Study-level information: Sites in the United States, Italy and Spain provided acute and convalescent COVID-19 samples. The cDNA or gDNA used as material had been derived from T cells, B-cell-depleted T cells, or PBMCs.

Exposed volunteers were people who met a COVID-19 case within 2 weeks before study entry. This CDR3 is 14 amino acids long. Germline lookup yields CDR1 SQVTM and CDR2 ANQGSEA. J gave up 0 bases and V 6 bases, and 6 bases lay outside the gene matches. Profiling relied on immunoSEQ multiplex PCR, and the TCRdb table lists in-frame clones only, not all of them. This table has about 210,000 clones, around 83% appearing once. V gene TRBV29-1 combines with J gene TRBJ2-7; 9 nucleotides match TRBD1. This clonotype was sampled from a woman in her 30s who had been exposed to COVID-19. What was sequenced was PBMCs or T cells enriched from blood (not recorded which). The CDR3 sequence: CSVTTGGASYEQYF. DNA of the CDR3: TGCAGCGTCACAACAGGGGGCGCCTCCTACGAGCAGTACTTC.